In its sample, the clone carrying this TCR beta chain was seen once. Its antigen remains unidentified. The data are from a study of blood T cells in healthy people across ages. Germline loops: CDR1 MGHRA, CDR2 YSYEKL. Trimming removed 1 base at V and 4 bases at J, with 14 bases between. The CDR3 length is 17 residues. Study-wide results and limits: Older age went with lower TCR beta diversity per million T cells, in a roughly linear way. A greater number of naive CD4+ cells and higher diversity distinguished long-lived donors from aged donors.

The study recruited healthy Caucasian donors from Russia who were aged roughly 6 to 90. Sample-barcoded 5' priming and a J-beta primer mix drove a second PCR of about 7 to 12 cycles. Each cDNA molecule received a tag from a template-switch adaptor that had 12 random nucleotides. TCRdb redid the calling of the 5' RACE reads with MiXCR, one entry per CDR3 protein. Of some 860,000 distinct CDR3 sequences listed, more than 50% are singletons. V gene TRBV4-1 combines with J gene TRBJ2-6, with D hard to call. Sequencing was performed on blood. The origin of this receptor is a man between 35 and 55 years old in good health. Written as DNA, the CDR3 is TGCGCCAGCAGCCAAGGGCTTGCGAGAACAGGGGCCAACGTCCTGACTTTC. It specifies CASSQGLARTGANVLTF.